The 18 T cell receptor beta chains in this list originate from one sample, sequenced in a study of cytomegalovirus exposure and HLA in healthy donors. PCR primers comprised 60 Vbeta and 13 Jbeta primers. Assay used: immunoSEQ multiplex PCR; TCRdb lists only in-frame clones, some missing. This sample has under 150,000 clones; roughly three quarters occur once, and the top ten carry 1.3% to 1.5%. Sequencing was performed on PBMCs. Receptors were obtained from a middle-aged woman in good health and CMV-seronegative.

V usage is TRBV10-1 and J usage is TRBJ2-3, with 10 bases identical to TRBD1. The CDR3 length is 15 residues. Unmatched junction bases numbered 0, after V lost 2 bases and J lost 1 base. The V gene's germline CDR1 is WNHNN and CDR2 SYGVQD (reference sequence). The CDR3 spells CASSEGQGGTDTQYF. CDR3 DNA sequence: TGCGCCAGCAGTGAGGGACAGGGGGGCACAGATACGCAGTATTTT.

This clone was seen just once. The V and J genes are TRBV11-2 and TRBJ2-7; D not resolved. The V gene's germline CDR1 is SGHAT and CDR2 FQNNGV. CDR3 size: 16 residues. V gave up 3 bases and J gave up 7 bases, with 22 bases separating them. The chain's CDR3 is CASSFFSSPSSQEQYF. The CDR3 DNA sequence: TGTGCCAGCAGCTTTTTTAGCTCGCCCTCATCCCAAGAGCAGTACTTC.

This clone was seen once. V usage is TRBV5-1 and J usage is TRBJ1-6, with D hard to call. In germline, CDR1 is SGHRS, CDR2 YFSETQ. V was trimmed by 1 base and J by 8 bases, leaving 10 bases between them. This CDR3 is 14 amino acids long. The CDR3, as DNA: TGCGCCAGCAGCTTGAGTGGCCGGGATTCACCCCTCCACTTT. This codes for CASSLSGRDSPLHF.

DNA for the CDR3: TGTGCCAGTAGTATAGGAGACAGGGGAGTAATGGACACTGAAGCTTTCTTT. This sequence encodes CASSIGDRGVMDTEAFF. The chain recombines TRBV19 with TRBJ1-1; the match to TRBD1 covers 8 bases. CDR1 and CDR2 from the germline V gene are LNHDA and SQIVND (reference sequence). Germline trimming cut 1 base from V and 3 bases from J; bases unmatched to any gene: 10. The CDR3 is made up of 17 amino acids.

This clone was seen more than once but under ten times. The gene calls are TRBV15 and TRBJ2-2, with D possibly being TRBD1 (5 bases). CDR1 and CDR2 from the germline V gene are LNHNV and YYDKDF (reference sequence). The CDR3 is made up of 14 amino acids. V gave up 0 bases and J gave up 4 bases, with 6 bases separating them. DNA for the CDR3: TGTGCCACCAGCAGAGACCAGGGCACCGGGGAGCTGTTTTTT. It translates to CATSRDQGTGELFF. Using reference TRBV15 and TRBJ2-2 for the parts outside the CDR3, the full variable domain is DAMVIQNPRYQVTQFGKPVTLSCSQTLNHNVMYWYQQKSSQAPKLLFHYYDKDFNNEADTPDNFQSRRPNTSFCFLDIRSPGLGDTAMYLCATSRDQGTGELFFGEGSRLTVL.

This rearrangement joins TRBV6-6 to TRBJ1-4; perhaps TRBD1 as D (6 bases). V lost 5 bases and J 3 bases, leaving 10 bases between the germline ends. Germline CDR1 and CDR2: MNHNY and SVGAGI (reference sequence). The CDR3 loop spans 14 amino acids. The CDR3 is CASSRDKANEKLFF. CDR3 nucleotides: TGTGCCAGCAGTCGGGACAAGGCTAATGAAAAACTGTTTTTT.

This clone was counted only a few times. The J gene is TRBJ1-1, the V gene TRBV21-1. TRBV21-1 is a pseudogene segment. The CDR3 has 14 amino acids. The CDR3 DNA follows: TGTGCCAGCAGCAAAGGCCCCCCGGACACTGAAGCTTTCTTT. This gives the protein CASSKGPPDTEAFF.

V and J are TRBV7-9 and TRBJ1-3; no reliable D call. The CDR3 runs 13 residues. V lost 2 bases, J lost 3 bases, and 5 bases lay in between. Germline lookup yields CDR1 SEHNR and CDR2 FQNEAQ (reference sequence). The CDR3 protein is CASSLLYGNTIYF. For the CDR3, the DNA is TGTGCCAGCAGCTTACTTTATGGAAACACCATATATTTT. Combining the CDR3 with reference TRBV7-9 and TRBJ1-3 gives the whole variable domain DTGVSQNPRHKITKRGQNVTFRCDPISEHNRLYWYRQTLGQGPEFLTYFQNEAQLEKSRLLSDRFSAERPKGSFSTLEIQRTEQGDSAMYLCASSLLYGNTIYFGEGSWLTVV.

This clone was counted between two and nine times. The chain is built from TRBV30 and TRBJ2-6; the D gene is possibly TRBD1 (5 bases). V was trimmed by 5 bases and J by 2 bases, leaving 19 bases between them. The CDR3 length is 17 residues. Germline-derived CDR1 and CDR2 are GTSNPN and SVGIG (reference sequence). DNA of the CDR3: TGTGCCTGGTATCGAGGCAGGGCGAAAGCTGGGGCCAACGTCCTGACTTTC. Translation: CAWYRGRAKAGANVLTF.

V usage is TRBV5-6 and J usage is TRBJ1-5, with D maybe TRBD1 (5 bases). Germline V CDR1 and CDR2: SGHDT, YYEEEE. The CDR3 runs 14 residues. The V gene lost 4 bases and the J gene lost 3 bases, with 11 bases spanning the gap. The CDR3 DNA reads as TGTGCCAGCAGCGGGGGGGTAATCAATCAGCCCCAGCATTTT. This codes for CASSGGVINQPQHF.

The J gene is TRBJ1-1, the V gene TRBV27, with 7 nucleotides matching TRBD1. The V gene end was trimmed by 7 bases and the J gene end by 0 bases; junction bases not matched to a gene: 11. Germline CDR1 is MNHEY and CDR2 is SMNVEV (reference sequence). This CDR3 comprises 16 residues. CDR3 sequence (DNA): TGTGCCAGCACTCCCCTAGGGACAGCAATGAACACTGAAGCTTTCTTT. Its translation is CASTPLGTAMNTEAFF.

The J gene is TRBJ2-2, the V gene TRBV4-1, with D possibly matching TRBD2 (7 bases). Trimming stripped 4 bases from V and 7 bases from J, with 19 bases between. CDR3 size: 16 residues. Germline lookup yields CDR1 MGHRA and CDR2 YSYEKL. The CDR3 protein is CASSRSRGANYGELFF. Written as DNA, the CDR3 is TGCGCCAGCAGCCGGTCCCGGGGGGCGAACTACGGGGAGCTGTTTTTT.

The chain uses TRBV27 and TRBJ1-1; 7 bases map to TRBD1. The junction had 6 bases not matched to a gene; V was cut back by 5 bases and J by 0 bases. CDR3 length equals 15 residues. CDR1 MNHEY and CDR2 SMNVEV come from the germline V gene (reference sequence). DNA of the CDR3: TGTGCCAGCAGTATAACGGGACAGCTGAACACTGAAGCTTTCTTT. Amino acids: CASSITGQLNTEAFF.

This clone was found a few times. CDR3: CASSGDSGNTIYF. CDR3 in DNA: TGTGCCAGCAGCGGAGACTCTGGAAACACCATATATTTT. The V call is TRBV9, the J call TRBJ1-3; no definite D call. Germline lookup yields CDR1 SGDLS and CDR2 YYNGEE. The ends were cut back, 3 bases at V and 0 bases at J, with 4 bases in the middle. The CDR3 extends over 13 amino acids. Using reference TRBV9 and TRBJ1-3 for the parts outside the CDR3, the full variable domain is DSGVTQTPKHLITATGQRVTLRCSPRSGDLSVYWYQQSLDQGLQFLIQYYNGEERAKGNILERFSAQQFPDLHSELNLSSLELGDSALYFCASSGDSGNTIYFGEGSWLTVV.

V usage is TRBV5-1 and J usage is TRBJ2-2, with D possibly matching TRBD2 (6 bases). The germline V gene has CDR1 SGHRS and CDR2 YFSETQ. V was pared by 1 base and J by 4 bases, with 17 bases between. CDR3 size: 17 residues. The CDR3 DNA reads TGCGCCAGCAGCTTGAAGTTAGGAGGGGCTGGCACCGGGGAGCTGTTTTTT. Residues: CASSLKLGGAGTGELFF.

V is TRBV6-5 and J is TRBJ2-1; tentative D call: TRBD2 (5 bases). The CDR3 is made up of 15 amino acids. Trimming cost V 6 bases and J 7 bases, with 19 bases left between them. Germline V gene sequence: CDR1 MNHEY, CDR2 SVGAGI. CDR3: CASSRPGILGNEQFF. In nucleotides, the CDR3 is TGTGCCAGCAGCAGACCCGGGATCCTAGGAAATGAGCAGTTCTTC.

The V gene is TRBV14, the J gene TRBJ1-2, with D unresolved. The V and J ends lost 4 bases and 7 bases respectively, with 13 bases between them. The CDR3 has 13 amino acids. The germline gives CDR1 SGHDN, CDR2 FVKESK. CDR3 DNA: TGTGCCAGCAGCCCGAAAATGTACAGTGGCTACACCTTC. It is translated as CASSPKMYSGYTF.

V and J are TRBV19 and TRBJ1-6; 7 nucleotides agree with TRBD1. The CDR3 totals 14 residues. Looked up from germline, CDR1 is LNHDA and CDR2 is SQIVND (reference sequence). J gave up 6 bases and V 6 bases, and 5 bases lay outside the gene matches. CDR3 sequence: CASSPGTANSPLHF. DNA of the CDR3: TGTGCCAGTAGCCCCGGGACAGCTAATTCACCCCTCCACTTT.